This T cell receptor (beta chain) derives from a study of CD8 T cells in ankylosing spondylitis. Regarding the study as a whole: Researchers reportedly found disease-linked clones significantly enriched in matched ankylosing spondylitis synovial fluid. Some motif variants were previously reported in reactive arthritis synovial fluid and blood.

Quantitative 5'-RACE was performed with molecular barcodes, and it yielded the TCR beta libraries. TCRdb itself ran the 5' RACE reads through MiXCR, one entry per CDR3 protein. The table includes approximately 200,000 distinct CDR3 sequences, around 13% detected once. CDR1 SGHRS and CDR2 YFSETQ come from the germline V gene. This CDR3 has 18 residues. The ends lost 3 bases at V and 3 bases at J; junction bases unmatched: 16. This clonotype showed up many times. Its antigen is as yet unknown. Sequencing input: blood, either unsorted or a sorted T cell fraction (not recorded which). The genes are TRBV5-1 and TRBJ1-2; TRBD1 matches at 8 bases. The source is a male donor with ankylosing spondylitis or in good health (not recorded which). In nucleotides, the CDR3 is TGCGCCAGCAGCTCCTCCAGGGGGCCTTCTACTTCTTACTATGGCTACACCTTC. As protein: CASSSSRGPSTSYYGYTF.